These 25 T cell receptor beta chains came from one sample sequenced in a study of blood T cell repertoires in COVID-19. Assay used: immunoSEQ multiplex PCR; TCRdb lists only in-frame clones, some missing. The sample shows under 170,000 clones, 65% to 90% of them seen only once. Specimen: peripheral blood. All receptors come from a man aged 70-80 years with acute or convalescent COVID-19.

Points on this clone: Other DNA sequences within the sample encode an identical CDR3. The chain couples TRBV27 to TRBJ1-4; D is possibly TRBD1 (5 bases). Trimming removed 3 bases at V and 3 bases at J, with 8 bases between. Germline V gene sequence: CDR1 MNHEY, CDR2 SMNVEV (reference sequence). The CDR3 is 14 residues long. The CDR3 reads CASSFGRANEKLFF. CDR3 DNA: TGTGCCAGCAGTTTTGGCAGGGCTAATGAAAAACTGTTTTTT.

This clone was counted ten times or more. The chain links TRBV4-3 to TRBJ1-5, with a tentative D call TRBD1 (5 bases). Trimming took off 0 bases at V and 2 bases at J, with 20 bases between the two ends. In germline, CDR1 is LGHNA, CDR2 YSLEER. The CDR3 has 19 amino acids. DNA of the CDR3: TGCGCCAGCAGCCAAGATTTAGGGGTTGGGGCCTCAGGCAATCAGCCCCAGCATTTT. This codes for CASSQDLGVGASGNQPQHF.

V is TRBV2 and J is TRBJ2-3, with 9 bases matching TRBD2. Germline CDR1 SNHLY, CDR2 FYNNEI. The ends lost 5 bases at V and 7 bases at J; junction bases unmatched: 7. There are 14 residues in the CDR3. CDR3 bases: TGTGCCAGCAGTCTGATAGCGGGAGTGTATACGCAGTATTTT. Encoded protein: CASSLIAGVYTQYF.

The chain combines TRBV28 with TRBJ1-1; perhaps TRBD1 as D (6 bases). The CDR3 length is 14 residues. The germline V and J ends were trimmed by 6 bases and 4 bases, with 15 bases remaining between them. Germline CDR1 is MDHEN and CDR2 is SYDVKM. The DNA for the CDR3 is TGTGCCAGCAGGCAAAGTGGGGGCATCACTGAAGCTTTCTTT. Amino acid sequence: CASRQSGGITEAFF.

This chain links TRBV5-1 with TRBJ2-5; D is ambiguous. Per the germline V gene, CDR1 is SGHRS and CDR2 is YFSETQ. This CDR3 is built from 13 residues. V lost 0 bases, J lost 1 base, and 4 bases lay in between. The CDR3 is CASSLELQETQYF. CDR3 DNA: TGCGCCAGCAGCTTGGAACTCCAAGAGACCCAGTACTTC.

The V and J genes are TRBV6-6 and TRBJ2-7; D may be TRBD2 (6 bases). Germline lookup yields CDR1 MNHNY and CDR2 SVGAGI (reference sequence). The V gene lost 2 bases and the J gene lost 4 bases, with 12 bases spanning the gap. The CDR3 has 14 amino acids. DNA for the CDR3: TGTGCCAGCAGTTACCCCGGGACTTCGTACGAGCAGTACTTC. This codes for CASSYPGTSYEQYF.

V is TRBV6-5 and J is TRBJ1-2, with D maybe TRBD1 (5 bases). The V gene lost 6 bases and the J gene lost 2 bases, with 16 bases spanning the gap. Germline V CDR1 and CDR2: MNHEY, SVGAGI. CDR3 length equals 15 residues. The CDR3 here is CASSRTLTENYGYTF. The CDR3 nucleotides read TGTGCCAGCAGCAGAACTTTGACAGAAAACTATGGCTACACCTTC.

This chain connects TRBV9 to TRBJ2-4, with 8 bases lining up with TRBD2. The V gene end was trimmed by 3 bases and the J gene end by 9 bases; junction bases not matched to a gene: 11. Germline V lookup: CDR1 SGDLS, CDR2 YYNGEE. The CDR3 contains 15 residues. The CDR3 is CASSAYHRGGAIQYF. CDR3 coding DNA: TGTGCCAGCAGCGCCTACCACCGGGGGGGTGCCATTCAGTACTTC.

This sequence joins TRBV7-9 and TRBJ1-4; 9 positions agree with TRBD1. This CDR3 has 18 amino acids. J gave up 8 bases and V 5 bases, and 18 bases lay outside the gene matches. Germline lookup yields CDR1 SEHNR and CDR2 FQNEAQ (reference sequence). In nucleotides, the CDR3 is TGTGCCAGCAGCCATGGGACAGGGTCCGGACCCAATGCGGAAAAACTGTTTTTT. Protein sequence: CASSHGTGSGPNAEKLFF.

This chain joins TRBV4-3 and TRBJ2-1, with TRBD2 matching over 9 bases. The CDR3 contains 16 residues. Germline V gene sequence: CDR1 LGHNA, CDR2 YSLEER. Unmatched junction bases numbered 7, after V lost 0 bases and J lost 7 bases. The CDR3 region has the DNA TGCGCCAGCAGCCAAGATAGCGGGAGTTTGTATAATGAGCAGTTCTTC. Protein: CASSQDSGSLYNEQFF.

The chain carries TRBV19 and TRBJ1-5; no firm D call. This CDR3 comprises 15 residues. Germline CDR1 LNHDA, CDR2 SQIVND (reference sequence). V shed 7 bases and J shed 1 base, with 14 bases lying between them. In nucleotides, the CDR3 is TGTGCCAGTACCCCAAGGGAGGGCAGCAATCAGCCCCAGCATTTT. Encoded protein: CASTPREGSNQPQHF. Variable domain in full (rest from reference TRBV19 and TRBJ1-5): DGGITQSPKYLFRKEGQNVTLSCEQNLNHDAMYWYRQDPGQGLRLIYYSQIVNDFQKGDIAEGYSVSREKKESFPLTVTSAQKNPTAFYLCASTPREGSNQPQHFGDGTRLSIL.

By its share, this clone is medium-sized. The chain employs TRBV3-1 (or the pseudogene TRBV3-2) and TRBJ1-1, with D maybe TRBD1 (6 bases). V gave up 1 base and J gave up 10 bases, with 13 bases separating them. This CDR3 region has 13 residues. Germline V CDR1 and CDR2: LGHDT, YNNKEL (reference sequence). The CDR3 nucleotides read TGTGCCAGCAGCCAAGTTGCACAGGGCGCAGCTTTCTTT. This encodes CASSQVAQGAAFF.

The V call is TRBV9, the J call TRBJ1-2, with 8 bases that match TRBD1. CDR1 and CDR2 (germline): SGDLS, YYNGEE. V gave up 0 bases and J gave up 4 bases; unmatched junction bases: 5. The CDR3 sequence is 15 residues long. The CDR3 DNA is TGTGCCAGCAGCGTAGAAGCAGGGGGCTTCTATGGCTACACCTTC. Translating it yields CASSVEAGGFYGYTF.

The rearrangement uses TRBV28 and TRBJ2-1; 8 bases are a match to TRBD2. With V trimmed by 7 bases and J by 3 bases, 5 bases remained unmatched. Germline V lookup: CDR1 MDHEN, CDR2 SYDVKM. The CDR3 sequence is 14 residues long. The CDR3 sequence is CASTPAGDYNEQFF. The CDR3 DNA reads as TGTGCCAGCACCCCAGCGGGGGACTACAATGAGCAGTTCTTC.

The table lists this clone with a count of one. CDR3 residues: CAWSVALGDTEAFF. As DNA, the CDR3 is TGTGCCTGGAGTGTCGCTCTAGGGGACACTGAAGCTTTCTTT. J is TRBJ1-1 and V is TRBV30, with a weak D call TRBD1 (5 bases). There are 14 residues in the CDR3. The V gene lost 0 bases and the J gene lost 3 bases, with 11 bases spanning the gap. In germline, CDR1 is GTSNPN, CDR2 SVGIG (reference sequence).

The V and J genes are TRBV19 and TRBJ2-1, with 12 bases that match TRBD2. The V gene's germline CDR1 is LNHDA and CDR2 SQIVND (reference sequence). The CDR3 contains 13 residues. The trim removed 10 bases at V and 9 bases at J, leaving 7 bases unmatched. The CDR3 region has the DNA TGTGCCACCCGGACTAGCGGGATAATTGAGCAGTTCTTC. Translation: CATRTSGIIEQFF.

The chain links TRBV7-3 to TRBJ1-3, with TRBD1 matching over 7 bases. The CDR3 loop spans 18 amino acids. CDR1 is SGHTA and CDR2 is FQGTGA in the germline V gene. Trimming removed 3 bases from V and 2 bases from J; junction bases left unmatched: 13. CDR3: CASSLGTVSGSPGNTIYF. The CDR3 nucleotides are TGTGCCAGCAGCTTGGGGACAGTGTCAGGGTCGCCTGGAAACACCATATATTTT.

The genes are TRBV6-5 and TRBJ2-1, with 12 positions matching TRBD1. The CDR3 is made up of 15 amino acids. Unmatched junction bases numbered 6, after V lost 6 bases and J lost 6 bases. The V gene's germline CDR1 is MNHEY and CDR2 SVGAGI. This CDR3 is CASSLRDRGPNEQFF. The CDR3 coding sequence is TGTGCCAGCAGCCTACGGGACAGGGGGCCCAATGAGCAGTTCTTC.

As concerns this clone: Distinct nucleotide sequences in the sample also encode this CDR3. The rearrangement uses TRBV5-1 and TRBJ1-1; 7 bases are a match to TRBD1. This CDR3 spans 15 amino acids. Germline V lookup: CDR1 SGHRS, CDR2 YFSETQ. J gave up 0 bases and V 0 bases, and 2 bases lay outside the gene matches. In nucleotides, the CDR3 is TGCGCCAGCAGCTTGGACAGGGGTATGAACACTGAAGCTTTCTTT. This encodes CASSLDRGMNTEAFF.

The V call is TRBV3-1 (or the pseudogene TRBV3-2), the J call TRBJ2-3; 15 bases fit TRBD2. This CDR3 has 20 amino acids. Looked up from germline, CDR1 is LGHDT and CDR2 is YNNKEL (reference sequence). V trimming: 0 bases; J trimming: 4 bases; junction bases outside the gene matches: 11. In DNA form, the CDR3 reads TGTGCCAGCAGCCAAGAAGGGACTAGCGGGAGGTATTCGCGCGCAGATACGCAGTATTTT. Residues: CASSQEGTSGRYSRADTQYF.

This clone was detected once. The chain is built from TRBV5-1 and TRBJ2-3; 8 nucleotides line up with TRBD2. V lost 6 bases and J lost 2; bases outside the gene matches: 2. Germline V CDR1 and CDR2: SGHRS, YFSETQ. This CDR3 spans 13 amino acids. The CDR3 region is CASNSGNTDTQYF. The CDR3 DNA reads as TGCGCCAGCAATAGCGGGAACACAGATACGCAGTATTTT.

V gene TRBV7-3 combines with J gene TRBJ2-2; 8 positions agree with TRBD1. Germline CDR1 is SGHTA and CDR2 is FQGTGA. Germline trimming cut 3 bases from V and 6 bases from J; bases unmatched to any gene: 12. The CDR3 runs to 17 residues. The CDR3 sequence: CASSFRDTRGLAGELFF. The CDR3 coding sequence is TGTGCCAGCAGCTTCCGGGATACCAGGGGGCTGGCCGGGGAGCTGTTTTTT.

The chain combines TRBV6-2 or TRBV6-3 with TRBJ2-6; 7 positions match TRBD1. Germline V gene sequence: CDR1 MNHEY, CDR2 SVGEGT. This CDR3 has 17 residues. Trimming took 5 bases from V and 1 from J; bases not matched to a gene: 8. The CDR3 is CASSDREGASGANVLTF. CDR3 nucleotides: TGTGCCAGCAGTGACAGGGAAGGGGCGTCTGGGGCCAACGTCCTGACTTTC.

CDR3 in amino acids: CASSLAGLAGGPYEQYF. CDR3 sequence (DNA): TGTGCCAGCAGCTTAGCGGGACTAGCGGGAGGGCCTTACGAGCAGTACTTC. The gene calls are TRBV7-6 and TRBJ2-7; TRBD2 aligns across 16 bases. Germline-derived CDR1 and CDR2 are SGHVS and FNYEAQ. After removal of 0 bases from V and 4 bases from J, the junction contained 3 bases not matched to a gene. This CDR3 is 17 amino acids long.

The chain couples TRBV28 to TRBJ1-2, with TRBD1 as a possible D gene (6 bases). Deletions cut 5 bases from V and 6 bases from J, with 16 bases between. This CDR3 has 14 residues. Germline V gene lookup returns CDR1 MDHEN and CDR2 SYDVKM. The CDR3, as DNA: TGTGCCAGCAGTATCTCCGGGACAAGGAATGGCTACACCTTC. Protein sequence: CASSISGTRNGYTF.